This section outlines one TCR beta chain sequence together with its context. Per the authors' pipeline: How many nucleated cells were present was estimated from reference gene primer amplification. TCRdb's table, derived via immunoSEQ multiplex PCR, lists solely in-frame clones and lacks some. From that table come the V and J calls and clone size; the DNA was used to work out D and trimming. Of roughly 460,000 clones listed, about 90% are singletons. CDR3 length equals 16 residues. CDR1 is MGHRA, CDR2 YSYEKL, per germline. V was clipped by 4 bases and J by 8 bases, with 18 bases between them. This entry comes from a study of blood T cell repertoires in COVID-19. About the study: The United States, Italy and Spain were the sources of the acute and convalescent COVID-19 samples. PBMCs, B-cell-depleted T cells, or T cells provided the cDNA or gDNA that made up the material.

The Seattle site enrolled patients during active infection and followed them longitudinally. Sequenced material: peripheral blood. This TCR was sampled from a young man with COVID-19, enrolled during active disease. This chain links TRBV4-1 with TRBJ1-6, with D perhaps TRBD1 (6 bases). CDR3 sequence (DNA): TGCGCCAGCAGCCGGATCATACAGGGTTGGGATTCACCCCTCCACTTT. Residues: CASSRIIQGWDSPLHF.